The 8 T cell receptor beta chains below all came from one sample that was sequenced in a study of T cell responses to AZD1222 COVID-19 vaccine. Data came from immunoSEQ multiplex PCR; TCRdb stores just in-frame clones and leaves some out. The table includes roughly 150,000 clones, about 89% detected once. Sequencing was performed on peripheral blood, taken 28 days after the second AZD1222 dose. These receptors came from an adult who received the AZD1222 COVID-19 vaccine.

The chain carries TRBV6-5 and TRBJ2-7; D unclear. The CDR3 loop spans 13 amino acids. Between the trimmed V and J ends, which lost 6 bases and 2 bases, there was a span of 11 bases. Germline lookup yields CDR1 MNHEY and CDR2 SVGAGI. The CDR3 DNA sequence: TGTGCCAGCAGGGTGGGAAGGGCCTACGAGCAGTACTTC. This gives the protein CASRVGRAYEQYF.

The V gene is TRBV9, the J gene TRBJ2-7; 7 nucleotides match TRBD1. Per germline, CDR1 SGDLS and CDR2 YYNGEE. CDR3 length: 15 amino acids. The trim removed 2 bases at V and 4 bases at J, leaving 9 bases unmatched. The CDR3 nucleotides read TGTGCCAGCAGCGTTTCGACAGGGTTGATTTACGAGCAGTACTTC. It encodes CASSVSTGLIYEQYF.

DNA for the CDR3: TGTGCCAGTAGTATAGCGCACGGGGGCATGACGCAGTATTTT. Translation gives CASSIAHGGMTQYF. The V gene is TRBV19, the J gene TRBJ2-3, with D possibly called TRBD1 or TRBD2 (6 bases each). Germline CDR1 reads LNHDA; CDR2 reads SQIVND (reference sequence). The CDR3 is made up of 14 amino acids. The V end lost 1 base, the J end lost 9 bases, and 14 bases lay between the germline ends.

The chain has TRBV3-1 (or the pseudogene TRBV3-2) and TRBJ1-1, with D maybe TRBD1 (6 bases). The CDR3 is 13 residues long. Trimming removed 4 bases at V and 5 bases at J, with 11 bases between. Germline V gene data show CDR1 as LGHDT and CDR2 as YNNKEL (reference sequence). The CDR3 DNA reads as TGTGCCAGCAGCCTCGAAGGGGGGACTGAAGCTTTCTTT. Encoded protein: CASSLEGGTEAFF.

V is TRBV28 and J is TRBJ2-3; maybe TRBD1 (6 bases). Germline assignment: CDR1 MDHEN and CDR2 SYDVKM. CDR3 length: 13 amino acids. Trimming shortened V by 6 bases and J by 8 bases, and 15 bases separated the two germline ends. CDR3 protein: CASSRARRGTQYF. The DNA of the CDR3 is TGTGCCAGCAGCCGGGCCCGCAGGGGTACGCAGTATTTT.

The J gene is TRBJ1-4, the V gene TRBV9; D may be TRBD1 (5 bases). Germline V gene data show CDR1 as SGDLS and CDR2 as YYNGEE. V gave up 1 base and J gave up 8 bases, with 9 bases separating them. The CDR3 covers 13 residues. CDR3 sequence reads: CASSVWDGEKLFF. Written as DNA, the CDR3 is TGTGCCAGCAGCGTATGGGACGGAGAAAAACTGTTTTTT.

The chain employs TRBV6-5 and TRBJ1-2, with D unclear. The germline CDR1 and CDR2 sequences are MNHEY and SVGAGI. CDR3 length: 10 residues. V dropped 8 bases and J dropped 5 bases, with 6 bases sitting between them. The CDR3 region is CASQEYGYTF. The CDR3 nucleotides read TGTGCCAGCCAGGAATATGGCTACACCTTC.

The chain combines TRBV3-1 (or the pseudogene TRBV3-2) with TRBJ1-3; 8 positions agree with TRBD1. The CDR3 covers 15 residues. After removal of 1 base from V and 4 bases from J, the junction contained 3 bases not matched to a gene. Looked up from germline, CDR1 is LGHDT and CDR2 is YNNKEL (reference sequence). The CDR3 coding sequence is TGTGCCAGCAGCCAAGGGACAGGGAGCGGAAACACCATATATTTT. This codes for CASSQGTGSGNTIYF.